This T cell receptor beta chain appears in the sequencing data of a study of blood T cell repertoires in COVID-19. Whole-study context: Researchers got acute and convalescent COVID-19 samples from the United States, Italy and Spain. Nucleic acid was either cDNA or gDNA, and it came from T cells, B-cell-depleted T cells, or PBMCs.

Original data processing: It was from reference gene primer amplification that nucleated cell counts were estimated. Profiling relied on immunoSEQ multiplex PCR, and the TCRdb table lists in-frame clones only, not all of them. V and J calls and clone size are as listed in that table; D and trimming were resolved from the DNA. The table lists about 280,000 clones, around 85% of them singletons. This CDR3 region has 14 residues. The V gene's germline CDR1 is ENHRY and CDR2 SYGVKD. Deletions cut 10 bases from V and 4 bases from J, with 16 bases between. The sequence derives from a young woman who had recovered from COVID-19. Sequencing was carried out using peripheral blood. V usage is TRBV10-3 and J usage is TRBJ2-2; tentatively, D is TRBD1 (7 bases). DNA of the CDR3: TGTGCCACCAAAGCCCAGGGGGGCACCGGGGAGCTGTTTTTT. Translated, it gives CATKAQGGTGELFF.